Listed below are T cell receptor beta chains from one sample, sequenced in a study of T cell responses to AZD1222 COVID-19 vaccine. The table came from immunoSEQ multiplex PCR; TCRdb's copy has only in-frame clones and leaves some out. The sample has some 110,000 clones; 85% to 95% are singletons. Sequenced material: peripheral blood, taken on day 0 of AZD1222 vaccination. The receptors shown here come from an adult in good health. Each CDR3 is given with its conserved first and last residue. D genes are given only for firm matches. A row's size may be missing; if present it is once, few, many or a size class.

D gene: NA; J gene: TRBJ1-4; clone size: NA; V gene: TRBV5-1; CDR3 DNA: TGCGCCAGCAGCTCCGGACTGTCAACTAATGAAAAACTGTTTTTT; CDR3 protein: CASSSGLSTNEKLFF
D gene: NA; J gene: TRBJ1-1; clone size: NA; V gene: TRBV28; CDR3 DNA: TGTGCCAGCAGTTCACAGGGAGGGAACACTGAAGCTTTCTTT; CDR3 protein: CASSSQGGNTEAFF
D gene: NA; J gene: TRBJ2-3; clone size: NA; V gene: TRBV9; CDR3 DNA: TGTGCCAGCAGCTTAGGCGGAGGAAACACAGATACGCAGTATTTT; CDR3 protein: CASSLGGGNTDTQYF
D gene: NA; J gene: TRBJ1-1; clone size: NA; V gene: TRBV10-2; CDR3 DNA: TGCGCCAGCAGTGAGGACTTCAACACTGAAGCTTTCTTT; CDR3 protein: CASSEDFNTEAFF
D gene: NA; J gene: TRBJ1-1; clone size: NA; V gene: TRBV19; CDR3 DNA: TGTGCCAGTAGTATAATTGGTACTGAAGCTTTCTTT; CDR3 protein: CASSIIGTEAFF
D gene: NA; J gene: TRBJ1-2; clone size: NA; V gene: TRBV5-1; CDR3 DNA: TGCGCCAGCAGAGTAACAGGCAATAACTATGGCTACACCTTC; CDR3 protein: CASRVTGNNYGYTF
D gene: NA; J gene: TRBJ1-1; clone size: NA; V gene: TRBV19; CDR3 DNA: TGTGCCAGTAGATATAGGGAGGGGGGCCTAGTGAACACTGAAGCTTTCTTT; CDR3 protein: CASRYREGGLVNTEAFF
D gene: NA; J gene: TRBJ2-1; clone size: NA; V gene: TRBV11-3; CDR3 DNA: TGTGCCAGCAGCTTGGGCGGGATTGAATCAGGTGAGCAGTTCTTC; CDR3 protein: CASSLGGIESGEQFF
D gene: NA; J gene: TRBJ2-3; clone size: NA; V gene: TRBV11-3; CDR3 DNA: TGTGCCAGCAGCTTGGACGGGAACACAGATACGCAGTATTTT; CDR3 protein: CASSLDGNTDTQYF
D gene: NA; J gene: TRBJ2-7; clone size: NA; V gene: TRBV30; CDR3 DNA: TGTGCCTGGAGTCCGGGGGTTGCCTACGAGCAGTACTTC; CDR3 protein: CAWSPGVAYEQYF
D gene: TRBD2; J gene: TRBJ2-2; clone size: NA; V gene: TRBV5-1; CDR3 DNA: TGCGCCAGCAGCAGTACGGGACTAGCGGGAGGGACCGGGGAGCTGTTTTTT; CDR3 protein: CASSSTGLAGGTGELFF
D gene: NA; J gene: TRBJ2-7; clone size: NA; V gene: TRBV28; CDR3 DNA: TGTGCCAGCAGTTTGTGGCTCCGGGACACTACTTACTACGAGCAGTACTTC; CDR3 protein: CASSLWLRDTTYYEQYF
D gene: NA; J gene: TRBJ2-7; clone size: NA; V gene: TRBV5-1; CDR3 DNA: TGCGCCAGCAGCACGACCGAAATTAAAAGTAAAACCTACGAGCAGTACTTC; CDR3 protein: CASSTTEIKSKTYEQYF
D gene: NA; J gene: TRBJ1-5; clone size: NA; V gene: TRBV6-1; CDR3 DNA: TGTGCCAGCTGGGAAGGAGGGGGTCTTTATAGCAATCAGCCCCAGCATTTT; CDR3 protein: CASWEGGGLYSNQPQHF
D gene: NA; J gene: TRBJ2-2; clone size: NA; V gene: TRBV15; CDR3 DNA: TGTGCCACCAGCAGAGCGGGACCGGGGAACACCGGGGAGCTGTTTTTT; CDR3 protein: CATSRAGPGNTGELFF
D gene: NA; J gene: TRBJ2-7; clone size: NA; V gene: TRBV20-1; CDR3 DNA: TGCAGTGCTAGTAAGTCGACCTACGAGCAGTACTTC; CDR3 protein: CSASKSTYEQYF
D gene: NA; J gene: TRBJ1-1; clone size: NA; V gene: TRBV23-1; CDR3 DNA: TGCGCCAGCAGTCATCCGGACAGCCACAACACTGAAGCTTTCTTT; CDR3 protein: CASSHPDSHNTEAFF
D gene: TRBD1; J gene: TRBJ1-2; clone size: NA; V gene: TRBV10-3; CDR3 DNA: TGTGCCATCAGTCCACAGGGGAACTATGGCTACACCTTC; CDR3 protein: CAISPQGNYGYTF
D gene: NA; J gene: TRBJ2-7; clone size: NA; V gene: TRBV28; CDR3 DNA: TGTGCCAGCGGGGGGGGCACGTACGAGCAGTACTTC; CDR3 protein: CASGGGTYEQYF
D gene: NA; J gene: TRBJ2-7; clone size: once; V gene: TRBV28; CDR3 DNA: TGTGCCAGCAGTCCCCCCGGGGGAGGCCCAGGGGAGCAGTACTTC; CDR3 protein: CASSPPGGGPGEQYF
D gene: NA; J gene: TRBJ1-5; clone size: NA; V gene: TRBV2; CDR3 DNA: TGTGCCAGCAGTGATTTAGGACCCCGGAGCAATCAGCCCCAGCATTTT; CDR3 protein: CASSDLGPRSNQPQHF
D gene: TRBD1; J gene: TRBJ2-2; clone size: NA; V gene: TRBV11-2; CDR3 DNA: TGTGCCAGCAGCCTACCGACAGGGGTTAGGGATCCGAACACCGGGGAGCTGTTTTTT; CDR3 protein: CASSLPTGVRDPNTGELFF
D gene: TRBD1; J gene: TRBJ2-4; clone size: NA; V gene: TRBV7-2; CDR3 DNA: TGTGCCAGCAGCTTACACGACAGGGAAAACATTCAGTACTTC; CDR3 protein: CASSLHDRENIQYF
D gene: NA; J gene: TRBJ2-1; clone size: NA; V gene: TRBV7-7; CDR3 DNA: TGTGCCAGCAGCGAACTGGGTTCCTCCTACAATGAGCAGTTCTTC; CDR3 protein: CASSELGSSYNEQFF
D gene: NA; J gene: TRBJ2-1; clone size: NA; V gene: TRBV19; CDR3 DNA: TGTGCCAGTAGAGGTGTCGGCAATGAGCAGTTCTTC; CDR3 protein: CASRGVGNEQFF
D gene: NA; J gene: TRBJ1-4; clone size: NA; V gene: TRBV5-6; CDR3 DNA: TGTGCCAGCAGTGCCCCATATAGGACAGCAGTTAATGAAAAACTGTTTTTT; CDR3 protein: CASSAPYRTAVNEKLFF
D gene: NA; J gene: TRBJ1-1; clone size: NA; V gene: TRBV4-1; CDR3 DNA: TGCGCCAGCAGCCAAGATCACAGAGCTTCTGTCCGGAACACTGAAGCTTTCTTT; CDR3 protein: CASSQDHRASVRNTEAFF
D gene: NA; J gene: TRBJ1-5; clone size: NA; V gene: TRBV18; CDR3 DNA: TGTGCCAGCTCACCACCGGGCAGGGGCGCGGATCAGCCCCAGCATTTT; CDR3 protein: CASSPPGRGADQPQHF
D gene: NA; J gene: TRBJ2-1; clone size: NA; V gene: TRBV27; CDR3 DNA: TGTGCCAGCGTGGGTCATGAGCAGTTCTTC; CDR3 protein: CASVGHEQFF